This T cell receptor (beta chain) was observed in a study of T-cell reconstitution after alpha-beta-depleted transplantation in children. This clonotype has ten or more counts. The antigen is unknown. J gave up 0 bases and V 6 bases, and 6 bases lay outside the gene matches. CDR3 length: 16 residues. Germline values: CDR1 SGHDN, CDR2 FVKESK. Regarding the study as a whole: The high TCRbeta diversity at day 60 in some patients came from surviving recipient T cells and thymic progenitors. T-cell numbers and diversity, one year after transplant, stemmed largely from T cells that were newly produced.

This sample's TCRbeta library carried unique molecular identifier barcodes. TCRdb fed the PCR reads into MiXCR, producing one record per CDR3 protein. The repertoire has approximately 190,000 distinct CDR3 sequences, roughly 8.1% of them found once; the top ten carry about a third. The rearrangement links TRBV14 to TRBJ2-7; the match to TRBD2 covers 12 bases. The starting material was PBMCs, mostly from graft donor cells, obtained 360 days after TCRalphabeta/CD19-depleted stem cell transplant. The receptor's source is a male patient between 2 and 10 years old who had a stem cell transplant for acute myeloid leukemia, so the T cells may come from the graft donor. This chain's CDR3 is CASSPTTSGSSYEQYF. In DNA form, the CDR3 reads TGTGCCAGCAGTCCAACGACTAGCGGGAGCTCCTACGAGCAGTACTTC.